The text below deals with one TCR beta chain. Some clones are missing from TCRdb's copy, which holds only in-frame ones; the method was immunoSEQ multiplex PCR. The data show 5,000 to 7,000 clones, with 75% to 90% seen just once and around 3.2% held by the top ten. Each case's diagnosis was confirmed by two pathologists on H&E. These data originate in a study of immune evolution from preneoplasia to lung adenocarcinoma. The length of the CDR3 is 12 residues. The V gene lost 3 bases and the J gene lost 4 bases, with 7 bases spanning the gap. The V gene's germline CDR1 is LNHDA and CDR2 SQIVND (reference sequence).

The chain links TRBV19 to TRBJ2-7; D gene ambiguous. Input material: FFPE invasive lung adenocarcinoma tissue. This sequence originates from a person aged 45-69 years with lung adenocarcinoma. In DNA form, the CDR3 reads TGTGCCAGTAGTATGTCGACGTACGAGCAGTACTTC. This encodes CASSMSTYEQYF.